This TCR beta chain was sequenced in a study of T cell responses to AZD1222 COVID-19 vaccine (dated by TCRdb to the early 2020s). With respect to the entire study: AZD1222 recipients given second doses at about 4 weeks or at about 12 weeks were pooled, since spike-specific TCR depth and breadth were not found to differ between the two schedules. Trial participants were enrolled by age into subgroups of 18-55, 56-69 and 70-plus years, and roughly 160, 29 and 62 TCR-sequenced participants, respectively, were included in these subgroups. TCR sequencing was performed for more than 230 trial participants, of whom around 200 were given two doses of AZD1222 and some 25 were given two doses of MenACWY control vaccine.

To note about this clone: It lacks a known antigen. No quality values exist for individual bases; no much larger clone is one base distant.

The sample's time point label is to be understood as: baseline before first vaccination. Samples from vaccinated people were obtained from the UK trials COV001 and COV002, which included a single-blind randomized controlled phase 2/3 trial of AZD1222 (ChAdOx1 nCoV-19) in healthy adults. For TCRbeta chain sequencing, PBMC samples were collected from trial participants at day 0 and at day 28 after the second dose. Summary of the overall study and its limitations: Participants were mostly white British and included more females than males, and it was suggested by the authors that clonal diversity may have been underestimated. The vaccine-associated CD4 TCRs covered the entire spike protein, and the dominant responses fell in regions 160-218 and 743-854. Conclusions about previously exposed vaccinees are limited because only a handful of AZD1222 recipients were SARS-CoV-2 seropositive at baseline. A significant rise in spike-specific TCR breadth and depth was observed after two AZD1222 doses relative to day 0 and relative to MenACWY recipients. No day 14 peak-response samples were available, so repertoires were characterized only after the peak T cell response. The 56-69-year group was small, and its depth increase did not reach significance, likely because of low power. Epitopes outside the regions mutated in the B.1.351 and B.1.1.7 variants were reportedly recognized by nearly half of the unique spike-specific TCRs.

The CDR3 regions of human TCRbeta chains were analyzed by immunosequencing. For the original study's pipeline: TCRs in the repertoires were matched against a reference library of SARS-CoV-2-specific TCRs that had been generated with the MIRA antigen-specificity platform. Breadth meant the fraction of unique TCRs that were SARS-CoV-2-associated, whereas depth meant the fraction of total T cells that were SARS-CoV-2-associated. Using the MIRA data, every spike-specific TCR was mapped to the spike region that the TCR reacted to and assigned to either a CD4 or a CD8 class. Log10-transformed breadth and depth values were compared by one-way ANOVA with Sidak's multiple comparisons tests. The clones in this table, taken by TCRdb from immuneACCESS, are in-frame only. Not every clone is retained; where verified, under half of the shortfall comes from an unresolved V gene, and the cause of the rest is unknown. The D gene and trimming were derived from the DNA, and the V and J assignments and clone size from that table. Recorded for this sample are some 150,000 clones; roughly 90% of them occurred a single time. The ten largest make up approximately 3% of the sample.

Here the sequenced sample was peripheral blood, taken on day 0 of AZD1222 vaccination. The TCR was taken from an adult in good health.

The DNA reads as follows: TGTGCCAGCTCACCACCGAGACGGTCCTCTGGGGCCAACGTCCTGACTTTC. This translates into CASSPPRRSSGANVLTF. This receptor chain uses TRBV18 and TRBJ2-6, with the D gene not clear enough to name. V lost 0 bases and J lost 0 bases; the stretch between them is 9 bases long. The CDR3, from cysteine to phenylalanine, totals 17 residues. The read is trimmed to its CDR3 DNA, 51 bases read in frame from base 1. CDR1 is given as KGHSH and CDR2 as LQKENI, both from the germline V gene.